Below are 8 T cell receptor beta chains sequenced from a single sample in a study of shared clonotypes between healthy human individuals. Terminally differentiated effector memory CD45RA+ cells were excluded by CCR7 positive selection of CD45RO-negative cells. Sequencing was performed with immunoSEQ multiplex PCR; in TCRdb, only in-frame clones are kept and a portion is missing. The data show around 580,000 clones, with 95% to 98% seen just once and 0.3% held by the top ten. Sequencing was performed on naive CD8+ T cells sorted from blood. The source of these receptors is a man younger than 45 in good health.

The V and J genes are TRBV7-3 and TRBJ1-1, with a weak D call TRBD1 (5 bases). The CDR3 is 14 amino acids. The germline V gene encodes CDR1 SGHTA and CDR2 FQGTGA. V was clipped by 0 bases and J by 11 bases, with 16 bases between them. The CDR3 loop is CASSLTGGKEEAFF. CDR3 coding DNA: TGTGCCAGCAGCTTAACTGGGGGGAAGGAAGAGGCTTTCTTT.

V and J are TRBV6-5 and TRBJ2-7; D is ambiguous. Germline V gene lookup returns CDR1 MNHEY and CDR2 SVGAGI. This CDR3 region has 14 residues. V lost 3 bases, J lost 3 bases, and 12 bases lay in between. As DNA, the CDR3 is TGTGCCAGCAGTTATAGTAAAGGAAACTACGAGCAGTACTTC. Translating gives CASSYSKGNYEQYF.

The chain carries TRBV5-1 and TRBJ1-2; the D gene is possibly TRBD1 (6 bases). The ends were cut back, 1 base at V and 4 bases at J, with 26 bases in the middle. The CDR3 sequence is 19 residues long. Germline V gene lookup returns CDR1 SGHRS and CDR2 YFSETQ. The CDR3 region has the DNA TGCGCCAGCAGCTTGCATGGGGGCGTTCCCCTCCCCTCTAGCTATGGCTACACCTTC. This encodes CASSLHGGVPLPSSYGYTF.

This clone occurred once. J is TRBJ2-7 and V is TRBV19; perhaps TRBD2 as D (6 bases). The V end was cut by 6 bases, the J end by 4 bases, with 16 bases between. The CDR3 contains 14 residues. Germline V gene lookup returns CDR1 LNHDA and CDR2 SQIVND (reference sequence). This chain's CDR3 is CASRPLASAYEQYF. The CDR3 region has the DNA TGTGCCAGTAGGCCCCTCGCTAGCGCATACGAGCAGTACTTC.

The chain has TRBV5-1 and TRBJ2-7, with 13 bases lining up with TRBD2. The CDR3 is 18 residues long. The V gene end was trimmed by 4 bases and the J gene end by 1 base; junction bases not matched to a gene: 11. Per germline, CDR1 SGHRS and CDR2 YFSETQ. This chain's CDR3 is CASSPGLAGAGGSYEQYF. Written as DNA, the CDR3 is TGCGCCAGCAGCCCCGGACTAGCGGGAGCCGGTGGTTCCTACGAGCAGTACTTC.

The V gene is TRBV9, the J gene TRBJ2-1; 7 bases are a match to TRBD2. In germline, CDR1 is SGDLS, CDR2 YYNGEE. After removal of 3 bases from V and 0 bases from J, the junction contained 9 bases not matched to a gene. This CDR3 contains 17 residues. Here the CDR3 DNA reads TGTGCCAGCAGCGCCCGAGGTGGCGGGAGCTCCTACAATGAGCAGTTCTTC. Its translation is CASSARGGGSSYNEQFF.

This chain connects TRBV7-6 to TRBJ2-7; the match to TRBD2 covers 7 bases. The CDR3 totals 15 residues. In germline, CDR1 is SGHVS, CDR2 FNYEAQ. Trimming at V came to 0 bases and at J to 7 bases, leaving 9 bases not matched to a gene. CDR3 loop: CASSLAGGPIEEQYF. For the CDR3, the DNA is TGTGCCAGCAGCTTAGCGGGAGGGCCTATTGAGGAGCAGTACTTC.

The chain is built from TRBV9 and TRBJ1-4; weak D call: TRBD1 (5 bases). The V gene lost 3 bases and the J gene lost 8 bases, with 20 bases spanning the gap. The CDR3 consists of 16 residues. Germline V gene sequence: CDR1 SGDLS, CDR2 YYNGEE. The CDR3 DNA is TGTGCCAGCAGCGAGTCCTATAGGGGCGCAAGGGAAAAACTGTTTTTT. It encodes CASSESYRGAREKLFF.